A selection of T cell receptor beta chains follows, all from one sample in a study of blood T cell repertoires in COVID-19. Produced via immunoSEQ multiplex PCR; TCRdb's table is partial and in-frame only. The sample yields roughly 200,000 clones, around 80% seen once. Sequencing input: peripheral blood. These receptors were obtained from a woman aged 40-49 years with COVID-19, enrolled during active disease. The CDR3 runs from the conserved cysteine through the conserved F or W. Each record gives: D gene, clone size, V gene, J gene, CDR3 DNA, CDR3 protein. The D gene is left open where the match is weak. A row's size may be missing; if present it is once, few, many or a size class.

NA	NA	TRBV5-1	TRBJ1-3	TGCGCCAGCAGCGGACAGCTTGGAAACACCATATATTTT	CASSGQLGNTIYF
NA	few	TRBV3-1/TRBV3-2	TRBJ1-6	TGTGCCAGCAGCCAAGGAGGTGGCCCCCTCCACTTT	CASSQGGGPLHF
NA	NA	TRBV6-6	TRBJ2-7	TGTGCCAGCAGTTACCCCCAGGAATCCAACGAGCAGTACTTC	CASSYPQESNEQYF
TRBD1	NA	TRBV6-5	TRBJ1-3	TGTGCCAGCAGTTACTCTCCCTCGACAGGGGGAAACACCATATATTTT	CASSYSPSTGGNTIYF
TRBD1	once	TRBV5-1	TRBJ1-2	TGCGCCAGCCTGACTCCGGAGGGGGCCTCTGGCTACACCTTC	CASLTPEGASGYTF
NA	NA	TRBV29-1	TRBJ1-1	TGCAGCGTTGGGACACCCATTGAAGCTTTCTTT	CSVGTPIEAFF
NA	NA	TRBV7-9	TRBJ1-4	TGTGCCAGCAGCTCCCCCCCCGGACAGTATAATGAAAAACTGTTTTTT	CASSSPPGQYNEKLFF
TRBD2	NA	TRBV7-2	TRBJ2-1	TGTGCCAGCAGCTTTCGGCTGGGGGCTAGCGGGGCGGATGAGCAGTTCTTC	CASSFRLGASGADEQFF
TRBD1	once	TRBV6-5	TRBJ1-5	TGTGCCAGCAGGCAGGGACAGTATCAGCCCCAGCATTTT	CASRQGQYQPQHF
TRBD1	NA	TRBV18	TRBJ1-2	TGTGCCAGCTCACCAACAGGGGGGAACTATGGCTACACCTTC	CASSPTGGNYGYTF
NA	NA	TRBV27	TRBJ1-2	TGTGCCAGCAGTTTTCTGGGGAGAGGCTACACCTTC	CASSFLGRGYTF
NA	NA	TRBV6-4	TRBJ2-3	TGTGCCAGCAGTGACTCGGGCGGCACAGATACGCAGTATTTT	CASSDSGGTDTQYF
TRBD1	few	TRBV7-3	TRBJ2-7	TGTGCCAGCAGCCCAGGACAGGGGTTTAACGAGCAGTACTTC	CASSPGQGFNEQYF
NA	NA	TRBV2	TRBJ2-3	TGTGCCAGCAGTGCGGCCAGGGGTCCAGATACGCAGTATTTT	CASSAARGPDTQYF
TRBD2	NA	TRBV3-1/TRBV3-2	TRBJ2-3	TGTGCCAGCAGCCCAGCCACTAGCGGGGGGGCGAATACGCAGTATTTT	CASSPATSGGANTQYF
NA	NA	TRBV2	TRBJ2-2	TGTGCCAGCAGGCGGGACCCTGGCACCGGGGAGCTGTTTTTT	CASRRDPGTGELFF
NA	NA	TRBV5-4	TRBJ2-7	TGTGCCAGCAGCTTGGAACAGGGCCCCTACGAGCAGTACTTC	CASSLEQGPYEQYF
NA	few	TRBV19	TRBJ1-3	TGTGCCAGTAGTATACAGACAGGAGGAAACACCATATATTTT	CASSIQTGGNTIYF
TRBD1	NA	TRBV12-3/TRBV12-4	TRBJ1-2	TGTGCCAGCAGCAACAGGGGTGGCTATGGCTACACCTTC	CASSNRGGYGYTF
NA	NA	TRBV5-6	TRBJ1-2	TGTGCCAGCAGCTTGGGACAAAACTATGGCTACACCTTC	CASSLGQNYGYTF
NA	NA	TRBV15	TRBJ1-5	TGTGCCACCAGCAGAGACCGGGGGGCGGTGGCCCAGCATTTT	CATSRDRGAVAQHF
TRBD1	NA	TRBV6-5	TRBJ1-2	TGTGCCAGCAAAGGGACAGCTGGGGGCTATGGCTACACCTTC	CASKGTAGGYGYTF
NA	NA	TRBV6-6	TRBJ2-7	TGTGCCAGCAAACCGGGACTTAACTACGAGCAGTACTTC	CASKPGLNYEQYF
TRBD1	NA	TRBV6-5	TRBJ1-1	TGTGCCAGCAGTAGACACAGGGGGCCTGAAGCTTTCTTT	CASSRHRGPEAFF
NA	NA	TRBV7-9	TRBJ1-6	TGTGCCAGCGCGGGGCAGCTTTATAATTCACCCCTCCACTTT	CASAGQLYNSPLHF
NA	NA	TRBV5-4	TRBJ2-5	TGTGCCAGCAGCCCCCGAACTCAAGAGACCCAGTACTTC	CASSPRTQETQYF
NA	NA	TRBV6-1	TRBJ1-2	TGTGCCAGCAGTGTCGGTCAAGGAGCAGGGAACTATGGCTACACCTTC	CASSVGQGAGNYGYTF
NA	few	TRBV7-9	TRBJ1-5	TGTGCCAGCAGCTTCGCGGGGGGGCGAGGGGGCAATCAGCCCCAGCATTTT	CASSFAGGRGGNQPQHF
TRBD1	few	TRBV12-3/TRBV12-4	TRBJ2-7	TGTGCCAGCTCCAGGGACAGCTCCTACGAGCAGTACTTC	CASSRDSSYEQYF
TRBD1	NA	TRBV6-5	TRBJ1-1	TGTGCCAGCAGTCGGGGGACAGGGGCCAACACTGAAGCTTTCTTT	CASSRGTGANTEAFF
TRBD1	NA	TRBV6-5	TRBJ1-1	TGTGCCAGCAGTTACAGGACAGGGAGGGGGAAAGCTTTCTTT	CASSYRTGRGKAFF
TRBD2	NA	TRBV5-4	TRBJ2-5	TGTGCCAGCAGCTTGAGGACTAGCGGGGAGACCCAGTACTTC	CASSLRTSGETQYF
NA	NA	TRBV4-1	TRBJ1-5	TGCGCCAGCAGCCAAGTCCCAAGCGGGGCACATCAGCCCCAGCATTTT	CASSQVPSGAHQPQHF
NA	NA	TRBV11-2	TRBJ2-1	TGTGCCAGCAGCTTAGGGCTCAATGAGCAGTTCTTC	CASSLGLNEQFF
TRBD1	NA	TRBV5-1	TRBJ1-6	TGCGCCAGCCAGGACAGGAACTCCTATAATTCACCCCTCCACTTT	CASQDRNSYNSPLHF
TRBD1	NA	TRBV9	TRBJ2-4	TGTGCCAGCAGCGCCGGGACAGGGCTAAACATTCAGTACTTC	CASSAGTGLNIQYF
NA	few	TRBV7-3	TRBJ2-5	TGTGCCAGCAGCCCCACCAGGGGTCAAGAGACCCAGTACTTC	CASSPTRGQETQYF
TRBD1	NA	TRBV24-1	TRBJ2-1	TGTGCCACCACCAGGACAGGGGTAAATGAGCAGTTCTTC	CATTRTGVNEQFF
NA	few	TRBV5-5	TRBJ1-5	TGTGCCAGCAGCTTGAGGGGTTTCGGCAATCAGCCCCAGCATTTT	CASSLRGFGNQPQHF
TRBD2	NA	TRBV7-2	TRBJ2-3	TGTGCCAGCAGCGGCGCCGGGACTAGGAGCACAGATACGCAGTATTTT	CASSGAGTRSTDTQYF
TRBD1	NA	TRBV28	TRBJ1-4	TGTGCCAGCAGTTTCGGACAGGGGTCGGCTGAAAAACTGTTTTTT	CASSFGQGSAEKLFF
NA	NA	TRBV29-1	TRBJ1-2	TGCAGCGTTGTGAGGGTTGGAGGCTACACCTTC	CSVVRVGGYTF
NA	NA	TRBV5-1	TRBJ1-4	TGCGCCAGCAGCTTCGGTCCAATCAATGAAAAACTGTTTTTT	CASSFGPINEKLFF
TRBD1	NA	TRBV24-1	TRBJ2-7	TGTGCCACCAGTCTGGGTCCGGGACAGGGATTCTACGAGCAGTACTTC	CATSLGPGQGFYEQYF
TRBD1	NA	TRBV3-1/TRBV3-2	TRBJ1-2	TGTGCCAGCAGCCAAAAAATGGGACAGGGAAGCTACACCTTC	CASSQKMGQGSYTF
TRBD2	many	TRBV3-1/TRBV3-2	TRBJ2-1	TGTGCCAGCAGCATCTCCGGGACTAGCGGGAGAACTGAGCAGTTCTTC	CASSISGTSGRTEQFF
TRBD1	NA	TRBV19	TRBJ2-5	TGTGCCAGTAGTCGACGAGACAGGGGGCCCAAAGAGACCCAGTACTTC	CASSRRDRGPKETQYF
NA	NA	TRBV9	TRBJ2-3	TGTGCCAGCAGCCCCCCTCTCGCAGAAGATACGCAGTATTTT	CASSPPLAEDTQYF
TRBD2	NA	TRBV3-1/TRBV3-2	TRBJ2-2	TGTGCCAGCAGCCAAGGTAGCGGGGGGGCCGGGGAGCTGTTTTTT	CASSQGSGGAGELFF
NA	NA	TRBV5-1	TRBJ2-3	TGCGCCAGCAGCCTCCTGGATACGCAGTATTTT	CASSLLDTQYF
NA	many	TRBV21-1	TRBJ1-3	TGTGCCAGCAGCCCCAGGAGAGAGGAATGCAACATGCCAATGGGAGACTGTGGAAACACCATATATTTT	CASSPRREECNMPMGDCGNTIYF
TRBD2	once	TRBV4-1	TRBJ2-5	TGCGCCAGCAGCCAAGCACTAGCGGGGGGACAAGAGACCCAGTACTTC	CASSQALAGGQETQYF
NA	NA	TRBV9	TRBJ1-5	TGTGCCAGCAGCGTAGGCCCAGCGGGGGGGGAACAGCCCCAGCATTTT	CASSVGPAGGEQPQHF